A single sample gave rise to the 25 T cell receptor beta chains below, sequenced in a study of T cells in women clearing cervical HPV infection. Profiling relied on immunoSEQ multiplex PCR, and the TCRdb table lists in-frame clones only, not all of them. The sample table sets out tens of thousands of clones. Sequencing was done on a sample of blood buffy coat. These receptors were collected from a woman aged 18-70 years with a cervical HPV16 infection that either progressed to CIN3+ or cleared (not recorded which).

With regard to this clone: The read comes to an end 3 residues before the CDR3 does, leaving the germline J gene to fill in the end. The chain recombines TRBV4-2 with TRBJ1-1; a weak D match, TRBD1 (6 bases). Germline CDR1 reads LGHNA; CDR2 reads YNFKEQ. The CDR3 runs to 14 residues. CDR3: CASSQDRGPRGAFF. CDR3 DNA, as far as it was read: TGTGCCAGCAGCCAAGATCGAGGACCCAGGGGA.

With regard to this clone: The CDR3 end is not reached by the read, which stops 3 residues before it; the germline J gene fills it in. The chain joins TRBV6-2 or TRBV6-3 to TRBJ2-7; no firm D call. V shed 7 bases and J shed 6 bases, with 10 bases lying between them. This CDR3 is built from 11 residues. Germline V lookup: CDR1 MNHEY, CDR2 SVGEGT. Here the CDR3 reads CASTRPPEQYF. CDR3 bases read: TGTGCCAGCACCCGTCCCCCCGAG.

A remark on this clone: The CDR3 end falls 3 residues outside the read, so it is completed with the germline J gene. V usage is TRBV4-1 and J usage is TRBJ1-5; weak D call: TRBD1 (6 bases). The V end was cut by 0 bases, the J end by 4 bases, with 16 bases between. The CDR3 is 17 residues long. Germline V lookup: CDR1 MGHRA, CDR2 YSYEKL. The CDR3 reads CASSQDPSGAQNQPQHF. Partial CDR3 DNA: TGCGCCAGCAGCCAAGATCCCTCAGGGGCCCAGAATCAGCCC.

A note on this clone: The CDR3 is cut off 3 residues early in the read; its end comes from the germline J gene. The J gene is TRBJ2-1, the V gene TRBV10-3, with D tentatively TRBD2 (7 bases). Between the trimmed V and J ends, which lost 2 bases and 6 bases, there was a span of 14 bases. The CDR3 loop spans 15 amino acids. Germline CDR1 reads ENHRY; CDR2 reads SYGVKD. The CDR3 bases that were read are TGTGCCATCAGTGAGAGGGGGGGAACGGGCAATGAG. This sequence encodes CAISERGGTGNE. The full-length CDR3 reads as CAISERGGTGNEQFF.

Remarks on this clone: Sequencing ends 3 residues short of the CDR3 end; the germline J gene provides the rest. The chain is built from TRBV2 and TRBJ2-5; 8 bases align to TRBD1. This CDR3 region has 13 residues. Germline V gives CDR1 SNHLY, CDR2 FYNNEI. Losses at the gene ends were 7 bases for V and 2 bases for J; bases not matched to a gene: 3. CDR3 DNA (partial): TGTGCCAGCACAAGACAGGGGCAAGAGACC. Translating gives CASTRQGQET. The full CDR3 sequence reads CASTRQGQETQYF.

The CDR3 loop reads CASSPPPGAFF. The sequenced CDR3 bases are TGTGCCAGCAGCCCACCTCCCGGG. The chain combines TRBV7-2 with TRBJ1-1; no firm D call. Read data end 3 residues before the CDR3 end; the end is taken from the germline J gene. The germline gives CDR1 SGHTA, CDR2 FQGNSA. This CDR3 spans 11 amino acids.

Worth noting for this clone: Read coverage stops 3 residues before the CDR3 terminus; the germline J gene supplies the remainder. The rearrangement uses TRBV18 and TRBJ1-4; D is possibly TRBD1 (6 bases). The CDR3 consists of 13 residues. V lost 4 bases to trimming and J lost 10 bases, with 13 bases between them. Germline V lookup: CDR1 KGHSH, CDR2 LQKENI. The CDR3 protein is CASSQERGGKLFF. The sequenced CDR3 bases are TGTGCCAGCTCACAGGAGAGAGGGGGAAAA. The complete variable domain, with remaining parts taken from reference TRBV18 and TRBJ1-4, reads NAGVMQNPRHLVRRRGQEARLRCSPMKGHSHVYWYRQLPEEGLKFMVYLQKENIIDESGMPKERFSAEFPKEGPSILRIQQVVRGDSAAYFCASSQERGGKLFFGSGTQLSVL.

Remarks on this clone: Read data end 3 residues before the CDR3 end; the end is taken from the germline J gene. The V call is TRBV18, the J call TRBJ1-6; 10 bases agree with TRBD1. The CDR3 length is 15 residues. Germline V CDR1 and CDR2: KGHSH, LQKENI. The covered CDR3 bases are TGTGCCAGCTCACGAGCATGGGACAGGGGCGGGCCC. Its protein product is CASSRAWDRGGP. From start to end, the CDR3 is CASSRAWDRGGPLHF.

Partial CDR3 DNA: TGTGCCAGTAGTGGCGACAGGGCTGGGGCCAACGTC. It yields the protein CASSGDRAGANV. The whole CDR3 sequence reads CASSGDRAGANVLTF. The gene calls are TRBV19 and TRBJ2-6, with TRBD1 matching over 7 bases. The DNA ends 3 residues before the CDR3 does, and the rest of the CDR3 is filled in from the germline J gene. The CDR3 length is 15 residues. V shed 5 bases, J shed 2 bases, and the junction held 3 bases outside the gene matches. Germline CDR1 reads LNHDA; CDR2 reads SQIVND (reference sequence). Drawing the rest from reference TRBV19 and TRBJ2-6, the complete variable domain is DGGITQSPKYLFRKEGQNVTLSCEQNLNHDAMYWYRQDPGQGLRLIYYSQIVNDFQKGDIAEGYSVSREKKESFPLTVTSAQKNPTAFYLCASSGDRAGANVLTFGAGSRLTVL.

Of note for this clone: Read data end 3 residues before the CDR3 end; the end is taken from the germline J gene. V gene TRBV2 combines with J gene TRBJ2-1; no clear D gene. V was cut by 2 bases and J by 9 bases, with 14 bases left in between. Germline CDR1 reads SNHLY; CDR2 reads FYNNEI. The CDR3 sequence is 14 residues long. CDR3 loop: CASSETLAVSEQFF. The covered CDR3 bases are TGTGCCAGCAGTGAAACCCTGGCCGTCAGTGAG.

As regards this clone: The CDR3 extends 3 residues past the end of the read, so its final part is completed from the germline J gene. V usage is TRBV7-2 and J usage is TRBJ2-5; a weak D match, TRBD1 (6 bases). This CDR3 has 15 amino acids. The V end lost 1 base, the J end lost 3 bases, and 12 bases lay between the germline ends. Germline-derived CDR1 and CDR2 are SGHTA and FQGNSA. The covered CDR3 bases are TGTGCCAGCAGCTTAGGGGGGCGGACAGAAGAGACC. This translates into CASSLGGRTEET. The full CDR3 sequence reads CASSLGGRTEETQYF. Combining the CDR3 with reference TRBV7-2 and TRBJ2-5 gives the whole variable domain GAGVSQSPSNKVTEKGKDVELRCDPISGHTALYWYRQSLGQGLEFLIYFQGNSAPDKSGLPSDRFSAERTGGSVSTLTIQRTQQEDSAVYLCASSLGGRTEETQYFGPGTRLLVL.

In the case of this clone: The missing CDR3 end, 3 residues past where the read stops, is filled in from the germline J gene. The sample holds other DNA sequences that translate to the same CDR3. The rearrangement links TRBV30 to TRBJ1-3; 8 nucleotides match TRBD1. The germline gives CDR1 GTSNPN, CDR2 SVGIG (reference sequence). The CDR3 contains 11 residues. The chain's CDR3 is CAWSPGGTIYF. The sequenced part of the CDR3 DNA is TGTGCCTGGAGCCCAGGGGGCACT. Using reference TRBV30 and TRBJ1-3 for the parts outside the CDR3, the full variable domain is SQTIHQWPATLVQPVGSPLSLECTVEGTSNPNLYWYRQAAGRGLQLLFYSVGIGQISSEVPQNLSASRPQDRQFILSSKKLLLSDSGFYLCAWSPGGTIYFGEGSWLTVV.

Of note for this clone: Coverage ceases 3 residues before the CDR3 finishes, and the germline J gene fills in the end. The chain couples TRBV14 to TRBJ2-1, with D uncertain. Germline CDR1 and CDR2: SGHDN and FVKESK. The CDR3 totals 18 residues. V was cut by 1 base and J by 0 bases, with 16 bases left in between. Incomplete CDR3 DNA: TGTGCCAGCAGCCAAGTGGTTCTGGCGGCAAGCTCCTACAATGAG. Its protein is CASSQVVLAASSYNE. The entire CDR3 sequence reads CASSQVVLAASSYNEQFF.

To note about this clone: The sequence runs out 3 residues before the end of the CDR3; the remainder is reconstructed from the germline J gene. The genes are TRBV5-5 and TRBJ1-4; D possibly corresponds to TRBD1 (5 bases). CDR1 and CDR2 from the germline V gene are SGHKS and YYEKEE (reference sequence). V shed 0 bases and J shed 7 bases, with 13 bases lying between them. CDR3 length equals 15 residues. CDR3 residues: CASSLGPTGAEKLFF. The sequenced CDR3 bases are TGTGCCAGCAGCTTGGGGCCTACAGGCGCTGAAAAA.

Points on this clone: Read sequence stops 3 residues before the CDR3 end, and the germline J gene provides the missing end. The chain joins TRBV19 to TRBJ2-3, with 9 bases identical to TRBD1. J lost 2 bases, V lost 4 bases, and 4 bases had no gene match. Per the germline V gene, CDR1 is LNHDA and CDR2 is SQIVND (reference sequence). This CDR3 is built from 15 residues. CDR3 region: CASSTGDRDTDTQYF. The DNA read from the CDR3 is TGTGCCAGTAGTACCGGGGACAGGGACACAGATACG.

The DNA read from the CDR3 is TGCAGTGCTCAGCGGCTCAGCGGGGGGGTAGGTGAG. Its protein product is CSAQRLSGGVGE. The whole CDR3 protein is CSAQRLSGGVGEQFF. This chain links TRBV20-1 with TRBJ2-1; 10 bases are shared with TRBD2. Sequencing ends 3 residues short of the CDR3 end; the germline J gene provides the rest. V gave up 5 bases and J gave up 9 bases; unmatched junction bases: 13. Germline values: CDR1 DFQATT, CDR2 SNEGSKA (reference sequence). This CDR3 is 15 amino acids long.

Notes on this clone: The read stops 3 residues short of the end of the CDR3; the missing end is completed from the germline J gene. The V call is TRBV20-1, the J call TRBJ2-5; TRBD2 matches at 10 bases. The CDR3 sequence is 17 residues long. The junction had 11 bases not matched to a gene; V was cut back by 4 bases and J by 0 bases. Per germline, CDR1 DFQATT and CDR2 SNEGSKA (reference sequence). The sequenced part of the CDR3 DNA is TGCAGTGCTATGCGGGATTCTAGCGGGAGAAACCAAGAGACC. Its protein is CSAMRDSSGRNQET. The whole CDR3 reads CSAMRDSSGRNQETQYF.

Concerning this clone itself: The CDR3 is cut off 3 residues early in the read; its end comes from the germline J gene. The chain employs TRBV4-1 and TRBJ2-7, with a weak D call TRBD2 (7 bases). Germline V gives CDR1 MGHRA, CDR2 YSYEKL. The CDR3 is 14 amino acids. Between the trimmed V and J ends, which lost 4 bases and 2 bases, there was a span of 12 bases. The chain's CDR3 is CASSPGGRAYEQYF. CDR3 bases read: TGCGCCAGCAGCCCCGGGGGGCGAGCCTACGAG.

As concerns this clone: Germline is not matched at one junction end, which may reflect a read error. The covered CDR3 bases are TGTGCCAGTAGTATAGCGGCAGGGGTCGGGAAG. Encoded protein: CASSIAAGVGK. The CDR3 in its entirety is CASSIAAGVGKLFF. V usage is TRBV19 and J usage is TRBJ2-2; D might be TRBD1 (6 bases). The read gets to within 3 residues of the CDR3 end, and the germline J gene fills in the rest. The length of the CDR3 is 14 residues. Germline values: CDR1 LNHDA, CDR2 SQIVND (reference sequence). Using reference TRBV19 and TRBJ2-2 for the parts outside the CDR3, the full variable domain is DGGITQSPKYLFRKEGQNVTLSCEQNLNHDAMYWYRQDPGQGLRLIYYSQIVNDFQKGDIAEGYSVSREKKESFPLTVTSAQKNPTAFYLCASSIAAGVGKLFFGEGSRLTVL.

On this clone itself: The observed sequence ends 3 residues before the CDR3 terminus, with the missing tail filled in from the germline J gene. The rearrangement links TRBV12-5 to TRBJ1-3, with D unclear. Trimming shortened V by 6 bases and J by 5 bases, and 26 bases separated the two germline ends. CDR3 length equals 18 residues. Germline CDR1 is LGHNT and CDR2 is FRNRAP. Incomplete CDR3 DNA: TGTGCTAGTGGCCAAACCAAGGGCACCTTAAACCTGAGAAACACC. This sequence encodes CASGQTKGTLNLRNT. The CDR3, in full, reads CASGQTKGTLNLRNTIYF.

With regard to this clone: The CDR3 end falls 3 residues outside the read, so it is completed with the germline J gene. The chain employs TRBV7-6 and TRBJ2-3; 13 positions agree with TRBD2. V gave up 6 bases and J gave up 0 bases; unmatched junction bases: 9. The CDR3 extends over 18 amino acids. Germline CDR1 is SGHVS and CDR2 is FNYEAQ. CDR3 bases read: TGTGCCAGCAGAGGACTAGCGGGGGTAGTCACTAGCACAGATACG. This gives the protein CASRGLAGVVTSTDT. The complete CDR3 sequence is CASRGLAGVVTSTDTQYF.

Points on this clone: The read falls 3 residues short of the CDR3 end, and the missing part is taken from the germline J gene. V is TRBV2 and J is TRBJ2-1; 7 bases agree with TRBD2. This CDR3 is built from 14 residues. Germline V gene data show CDR1 as SNHLY and CDR2 as FYNNEI. J lost 3 bases, V lost 7 bases, and 6 bases had no gene match. The part of the CDR3 DNA that was read is TGTGCCAGCAACTCGGCGGGGGTCTACAATGAG. Its protein product is CASNSAGVYNE. The entire CDR3 is CASNSAGVYNEQFF.

In the case of this clone: The observed sequence ends 3 residues before the CDR3 terminus, with the missing tail filled in from the germline J gene. The chain carries TRBV29-1 and TRBJ2-1, with D tentatively TRBD1 (6 bases). Trimming cost V 3 bases and J 9 bases, with 18 bases left between them. Per the germline V gene, CDR1 is SQVTM and CDR2 is ANQGSEA. The CDR3 is made up of 14 amino acids. The CDR3 sequence is CSVDRGAGESEQFF. The covered CDR3 bases are TGCAGCGTTGACAGAGGGGCAGGGGAGAGTGAG.

Points on this clone: The missing CDR3 end, 3 residues past where the read stops, is filled in from the germline J gene. This rearrangement joins TRBV6-7 to TRBJ2-7, with D perhaps assigned TRBD1 or TRBD2 (5 bases each). TRBV6-7 is placed among ORFs of uncertain function. The V end lost 5 bases, the J end lost 3 bases, and 11 bases lay between the germline ends. The CDR3 runs to 13 residues. The CDR3 here is CASSGREIYEQYF. The sequenced part of the CDR3 DNA is TGTGCCAGCAGTGGCAGGGAGATCTACGAG.

About this clone itself: The read ends 3 residues early relative to the CDR3; the germline J gene fills the gap. The chain carries TRBV10-3 and TRBJ1-1, with a weak D call TRBD1 (5 bases). V gave up 11 bases and J gave up 1 base, with 14 bases separating them. This CDR3 spans 13 amino acids. Germline CDR1 reads ENHRY; CDR2 reads SYGVKD. The DNA read from the CDR3 is TGTGCCTCTGGACAACTTTCGAACACTGAA. Residues: CASGQLSNTE. The CDR3, in full, reads CASGQLSNTEAFF.